This T cell receptor (beta chain) was recorded in a study of CD8 T cells in Susac syndrome. Looking at the study overall: Patients with Susac syndrome, at blood draw, were therapy-naive, on corticosteroids, or on intravenous immunoglobulin alone.

The junction had 9 bases not matched to a gene; V was cut back by 6 bases and J by 0 bases. CDR3 size: 17 residues. Germline CDR1 SQVTM, CDR2 ANQGSEA. General observations from the study: The CD4+ T cell repertoires, which came from Susac syndrome patients, showed no sign of clonal expansion.

RNA totalling about 0.45 to 1 ug underwent reverse transcription with random hexamers. Amplification of TCR beta CDR3 by immunoSEQ multiplex PCR spanned 54 Vbeta and 13 Jbeta. TCRdb ran MiXCR on the immunoSEQ multiplex PCR reads and lists one entry per CDR3 protein. The sample contains approximately 260,000 distinct CDR3 sequences, about 96% of which appear only once. About this clonotype itself: Its antigen is as yet unknown.

The sequencing sample was made of CD4+ T cells from PBMCs. The V call is TRBV29-1, the J call TRBJ2-1, with 12 nucleotides matching TRBD1. The TCR comes from a human donor with Susac syndrome. The CDR3, as DNA: TGCAGCGTGGGGACAGGGGGCGGCCGCAGCTCCTACAATGAGCAGTTCTTC. This sequence encodes CSVGTGGGRSSYNEQFF.